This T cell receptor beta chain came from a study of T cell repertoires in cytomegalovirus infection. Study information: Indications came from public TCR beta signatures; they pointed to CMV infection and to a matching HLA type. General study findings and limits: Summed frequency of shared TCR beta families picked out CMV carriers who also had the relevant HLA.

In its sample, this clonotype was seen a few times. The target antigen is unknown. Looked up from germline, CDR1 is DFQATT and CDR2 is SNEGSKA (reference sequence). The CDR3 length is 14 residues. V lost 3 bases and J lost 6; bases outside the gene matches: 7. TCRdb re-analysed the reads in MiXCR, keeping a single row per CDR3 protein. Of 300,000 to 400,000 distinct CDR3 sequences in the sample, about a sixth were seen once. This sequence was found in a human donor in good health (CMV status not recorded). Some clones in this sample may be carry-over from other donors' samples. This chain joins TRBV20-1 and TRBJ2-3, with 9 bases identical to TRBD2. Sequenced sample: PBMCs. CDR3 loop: CSARTTSGKDTQYF. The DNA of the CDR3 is TGCAGTGCTAGGACGACTAGCGGCAAGGATACGCAGTATTTT.